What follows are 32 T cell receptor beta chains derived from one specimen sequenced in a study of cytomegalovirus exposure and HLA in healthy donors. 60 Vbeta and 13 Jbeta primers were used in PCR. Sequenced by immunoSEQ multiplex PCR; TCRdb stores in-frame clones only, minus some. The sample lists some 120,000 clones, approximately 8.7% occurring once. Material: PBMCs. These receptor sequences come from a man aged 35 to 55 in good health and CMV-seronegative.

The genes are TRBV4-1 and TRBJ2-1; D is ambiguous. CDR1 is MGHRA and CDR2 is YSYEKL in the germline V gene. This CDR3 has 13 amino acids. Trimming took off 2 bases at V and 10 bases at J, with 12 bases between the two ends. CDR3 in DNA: TGCGCCAGCAGCCAAACGACGCTGCGGGAGCAGTTCTTC. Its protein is CASSQTTLREQFF.

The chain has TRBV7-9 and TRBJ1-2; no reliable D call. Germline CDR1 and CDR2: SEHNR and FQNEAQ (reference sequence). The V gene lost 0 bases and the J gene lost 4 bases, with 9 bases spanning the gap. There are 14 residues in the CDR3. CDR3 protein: CASSLAGTRYGYTF. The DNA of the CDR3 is TGTGCCAGCAGCTTAGCGGGCACCCGCTATGGCTACACCTTC.

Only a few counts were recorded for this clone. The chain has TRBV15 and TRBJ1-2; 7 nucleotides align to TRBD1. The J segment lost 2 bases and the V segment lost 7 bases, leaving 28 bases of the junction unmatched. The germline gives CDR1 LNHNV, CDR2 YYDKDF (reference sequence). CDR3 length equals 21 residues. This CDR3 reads CATNPGQRTGGPISGNYGYTF. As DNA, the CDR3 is TGTGCCACCAACCCGGGACAGCGGACTGGCGGGCCTATTTCAGGGAACTATGGCTACACCTTC. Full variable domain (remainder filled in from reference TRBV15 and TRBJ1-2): DAMVIQNPRYQVTQFGKPVTLSCSQTLNHNVMYWYQQKSSQAPKLLFHYYDKDFNNEADTPDNFQSRRPNTSFCFLDIRSPGLGDTAMYLCATNPGQRTGGPISGNYGYTFGSGTRLTVV.

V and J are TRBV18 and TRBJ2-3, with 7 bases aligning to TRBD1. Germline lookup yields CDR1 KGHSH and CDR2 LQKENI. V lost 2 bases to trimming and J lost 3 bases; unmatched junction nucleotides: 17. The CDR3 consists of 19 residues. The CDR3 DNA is TGTGCCAGCTCACCAAGGTTCCAGACAGGGTTTTTTTCGACAGATACGCAGTATTTT. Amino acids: CASSPRFQTGFFSTDTQYF.

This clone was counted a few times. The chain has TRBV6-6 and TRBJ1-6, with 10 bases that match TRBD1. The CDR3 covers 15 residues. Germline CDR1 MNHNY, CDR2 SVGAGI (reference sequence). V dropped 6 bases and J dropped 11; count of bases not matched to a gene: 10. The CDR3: CASRARGTGEAPLHF. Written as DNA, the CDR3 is TGTGCCAGCAGAGCCCGCGGGACAGGGGAAGCACCCCTCCACTTT.

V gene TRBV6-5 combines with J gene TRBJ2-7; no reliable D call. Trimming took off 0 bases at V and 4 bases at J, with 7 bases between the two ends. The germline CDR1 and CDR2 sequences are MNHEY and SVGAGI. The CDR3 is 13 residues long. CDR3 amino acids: CASSYSHGYEQYF. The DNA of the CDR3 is TGTGCCAGCAGTTACTCGCACGGGTACGAGCAGTACTTC.

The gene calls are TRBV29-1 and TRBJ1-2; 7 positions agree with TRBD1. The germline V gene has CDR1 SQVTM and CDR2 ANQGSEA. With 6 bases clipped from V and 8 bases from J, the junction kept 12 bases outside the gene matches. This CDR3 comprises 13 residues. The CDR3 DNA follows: TGCAGCGTCCCCACACAGGGGAATAGGGGCTACACCTTC. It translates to CSVPTQGNRGYTF.

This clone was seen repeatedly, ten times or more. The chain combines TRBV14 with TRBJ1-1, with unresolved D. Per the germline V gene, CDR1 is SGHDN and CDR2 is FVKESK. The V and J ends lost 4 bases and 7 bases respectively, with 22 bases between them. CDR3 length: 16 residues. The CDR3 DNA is TGTGCCAGCAGCCCGACGACATTGCGAACACCCTGTGAAGCTTTCTTT. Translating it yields CASSPTTLRTPCEAFF.

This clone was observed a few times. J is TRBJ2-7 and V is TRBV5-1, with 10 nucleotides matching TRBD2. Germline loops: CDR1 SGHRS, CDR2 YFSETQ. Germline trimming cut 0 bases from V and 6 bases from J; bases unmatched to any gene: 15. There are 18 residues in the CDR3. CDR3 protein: CASSLEIRASGRRGEQYF. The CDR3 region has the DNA TGCGCCAGCAGCTTGGAGATTCGGGCTAGCGGGAGACGAGGCGAGCAGTACTTC.

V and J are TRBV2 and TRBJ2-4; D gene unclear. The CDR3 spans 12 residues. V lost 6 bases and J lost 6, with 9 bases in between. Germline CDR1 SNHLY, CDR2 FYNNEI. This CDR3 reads CASRQLGNIQYF. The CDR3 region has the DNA TGTGCCAGCAGACAGCTGGGAAACATTCAGTACTTC.

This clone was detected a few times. CDR3: CAWSVPAGGRYEQYF. The CDR3, as DNA: TGTGCCTGGAGTGTACCGGCAGGGGGAAGGTACGAGCAGTACTTC. The rearrangement links TRBV30 to TRBJ2-7; 7 nucleotides agree with TRBD1. The V and J ends lost 0 bases and 4 bases, in that order; junction bases with no gene match: 9. The CDR3 is made up of 15 amino acids. Germline loops: CDR1 GTSNPN, CDR2 SVGIG (reference sequence).

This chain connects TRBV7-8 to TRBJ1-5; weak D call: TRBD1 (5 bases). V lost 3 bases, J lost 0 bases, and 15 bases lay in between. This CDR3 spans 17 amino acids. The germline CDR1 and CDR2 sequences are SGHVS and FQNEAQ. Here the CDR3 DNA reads TGTGCCAGCAGCTTTATTGGGGCACTCTATAGCAATCAGCCCCAGCATTTT. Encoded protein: CASSFIGALYSNQPQHF.

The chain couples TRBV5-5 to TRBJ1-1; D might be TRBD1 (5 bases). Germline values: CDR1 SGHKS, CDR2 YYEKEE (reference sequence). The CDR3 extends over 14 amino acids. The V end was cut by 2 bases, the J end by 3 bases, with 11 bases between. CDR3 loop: CASSLGEGYTEAFF. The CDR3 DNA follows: TGTGCCAGCAGCTTAGGGGAGGGTTACACTGAAGCTTTCTTT.

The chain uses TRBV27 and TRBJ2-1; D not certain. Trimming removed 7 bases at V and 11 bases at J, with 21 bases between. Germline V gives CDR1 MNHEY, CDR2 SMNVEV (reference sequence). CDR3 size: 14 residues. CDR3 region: CASTRRGGEMKQFF. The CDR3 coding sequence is TGTGCCAGCACACGGCGAGGTGGCGAAATGAAGCAGTTCTTC.

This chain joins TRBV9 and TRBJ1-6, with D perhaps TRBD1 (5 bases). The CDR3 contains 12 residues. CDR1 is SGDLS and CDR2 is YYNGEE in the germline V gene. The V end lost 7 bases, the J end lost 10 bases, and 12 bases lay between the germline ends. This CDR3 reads CASQGSGSPLHF. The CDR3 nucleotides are TGTGCCAGCCAGGGTTCGGGCTCACCCCTCCACTTT.

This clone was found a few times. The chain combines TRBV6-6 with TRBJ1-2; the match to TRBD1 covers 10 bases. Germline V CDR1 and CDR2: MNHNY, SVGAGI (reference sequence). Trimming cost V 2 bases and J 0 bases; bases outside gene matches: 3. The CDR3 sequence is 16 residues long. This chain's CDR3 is CASSYGGTGANYGYTF. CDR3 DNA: TGTGCCAGCAGTTACGGGGGGACAGGGGCTAACTATGGCTACACCTTC.

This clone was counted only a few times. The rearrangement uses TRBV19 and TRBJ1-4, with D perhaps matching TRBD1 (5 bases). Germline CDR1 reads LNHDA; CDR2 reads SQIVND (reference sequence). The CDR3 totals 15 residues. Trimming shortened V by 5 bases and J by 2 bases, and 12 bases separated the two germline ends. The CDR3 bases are TGTGCCAGTAGTCCCTCAGGGCTCACTAATGAAAAACTGTTTTTT. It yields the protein CASSPSGLTNEKLFF. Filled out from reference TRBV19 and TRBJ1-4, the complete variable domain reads DGGITQSPKYLFRKEGQNVTLSCEQNLNHDAMYWYRQDPGQGLRLIYYSQIVNDFQKGDIAEGYSVSREKKESFPLTVTSAQKNPTAFYLCASSPSGLTNEKLFFGSGTQLSVL.

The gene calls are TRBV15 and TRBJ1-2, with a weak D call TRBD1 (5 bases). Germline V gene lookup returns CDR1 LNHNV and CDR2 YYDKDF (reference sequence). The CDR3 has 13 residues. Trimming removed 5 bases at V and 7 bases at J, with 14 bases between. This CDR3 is CATSGPGFSGYTF. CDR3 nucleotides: TGTGCCACCAGCGGGCCAGGGTTCAGTGGCTACACCTTC. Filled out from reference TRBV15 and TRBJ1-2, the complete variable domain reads DAMVIQNPRYQVTQFGKPVTLSCSQTLNHNVMYWYQQKSSQAPKLLFHYYDKDFNNEADTPDNFQSRRPNTSFCFLDIRSPGLGDTAMYLCATSGPGFSGYTFGSGTRLTVV.

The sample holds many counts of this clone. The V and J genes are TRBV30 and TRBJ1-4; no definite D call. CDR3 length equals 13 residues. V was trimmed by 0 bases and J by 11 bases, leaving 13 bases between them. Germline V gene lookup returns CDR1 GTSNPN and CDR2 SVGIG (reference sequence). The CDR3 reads CAWSVRREEKLFF. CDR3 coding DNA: TGTGCCTGGAGTGTACGAAGGGAGGAGAAACTGTTTTTT.

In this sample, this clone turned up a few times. CDR3 in amino acids: CASSDTPQGIFGGYTF. CDR3 nucleotides: TGTGCCAGCAGTGACACTCCACAGGGAATATTTGGGGGCTACACCTTC. This rearrangement joins TRBV6-4 to TRBJ1-2; D perhaps matches TRBD1 (6 bases). This CDR3 is built from 16 residues. Trimming took 2 bases from V and 8 from J, leaving 21 bases between them. Germline V CDR1 and CDR2: MRHNA, SNTAGT.

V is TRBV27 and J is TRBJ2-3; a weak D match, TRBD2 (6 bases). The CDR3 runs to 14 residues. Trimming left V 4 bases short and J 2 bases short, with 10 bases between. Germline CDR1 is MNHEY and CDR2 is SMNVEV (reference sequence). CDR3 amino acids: CASSSGLITDTQYF. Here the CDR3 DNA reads TGTGCCAGCAGTTCCGGACTAATCACAGATACGCAGTATTTT.

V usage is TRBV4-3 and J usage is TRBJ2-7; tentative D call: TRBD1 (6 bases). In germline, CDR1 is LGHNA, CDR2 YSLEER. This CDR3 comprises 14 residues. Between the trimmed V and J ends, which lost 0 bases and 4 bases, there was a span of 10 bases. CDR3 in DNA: TGCGCCAGCAGCCAAGATTGGACAGTTTACGAGCAGTACTTC. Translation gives CASSQDWTVYEQYF.

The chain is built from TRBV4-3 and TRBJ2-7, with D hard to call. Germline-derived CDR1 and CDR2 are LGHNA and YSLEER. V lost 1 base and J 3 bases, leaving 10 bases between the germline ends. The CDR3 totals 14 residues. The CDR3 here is CASSQAIPSYEQYF. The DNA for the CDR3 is TGCGCCAGCAGCCAAGCCATCCCTAGCTACGAGCAGTACTTC.

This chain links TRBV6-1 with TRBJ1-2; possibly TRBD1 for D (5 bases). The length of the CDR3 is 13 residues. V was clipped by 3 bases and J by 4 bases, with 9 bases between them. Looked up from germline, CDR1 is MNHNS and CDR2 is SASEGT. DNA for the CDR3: TGTGCCAGCAGTGACTTGGGGCCCTATGGCTACACCTTC. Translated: CASSDLGPYGYTF.

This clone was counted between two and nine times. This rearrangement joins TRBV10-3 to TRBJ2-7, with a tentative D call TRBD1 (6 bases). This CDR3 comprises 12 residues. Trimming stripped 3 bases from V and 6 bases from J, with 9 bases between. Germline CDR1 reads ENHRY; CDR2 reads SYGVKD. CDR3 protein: CAISDRGAEQYF. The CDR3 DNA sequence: TGTGCCATCAGTGACAGGGGAGCCGAGCAGTACTTC.

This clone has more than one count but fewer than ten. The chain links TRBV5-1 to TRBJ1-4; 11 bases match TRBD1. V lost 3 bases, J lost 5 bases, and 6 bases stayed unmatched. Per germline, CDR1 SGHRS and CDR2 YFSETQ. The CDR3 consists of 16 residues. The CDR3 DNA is TGCGCCAGCAGCTGGGACAGGGGGTTCCCCAATGAAAAACTGTTTTTT. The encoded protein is CASSWDRGFPNEKLFF.

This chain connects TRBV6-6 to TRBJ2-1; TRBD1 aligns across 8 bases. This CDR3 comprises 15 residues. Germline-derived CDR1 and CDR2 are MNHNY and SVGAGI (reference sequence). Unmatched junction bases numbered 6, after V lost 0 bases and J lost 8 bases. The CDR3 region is CASSYSGQGSHEQFF. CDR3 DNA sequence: TGTGCCAGCAGTTACTCAGGACAGGGCTCGCATGAGCAGTTCTTC.

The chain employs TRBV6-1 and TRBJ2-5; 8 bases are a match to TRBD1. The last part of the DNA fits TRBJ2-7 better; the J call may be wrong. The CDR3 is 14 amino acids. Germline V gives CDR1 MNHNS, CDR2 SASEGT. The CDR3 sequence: CASMVGQASGEQYF. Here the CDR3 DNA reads TGTGCCAGCATGGTGGGACAGGCGAGCGGCGAGCAGTACTTC.

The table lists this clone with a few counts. In DNA, the CDR3 is TGTGCCAGCAGTCAAACCCTGACTAGCCCAGATACGCAGTATTTT. Amino acids: CASSQTLTSPDTQYF. The chain couples TRBV27 to TRBJ2-3; 7 bases map to TRBD2. The ends lost 5 bases at V and 4 bases at J; junction bases unmatched: 9. The length of the CDR3 is 15 residues. CDR1 and CDR2 from the germline V gene are MNHEY and SMNVEV (reference sequence).

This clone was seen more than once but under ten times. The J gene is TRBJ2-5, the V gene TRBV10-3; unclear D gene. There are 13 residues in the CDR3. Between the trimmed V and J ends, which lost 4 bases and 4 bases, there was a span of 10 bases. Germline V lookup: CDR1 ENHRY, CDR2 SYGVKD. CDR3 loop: CAISGSYGETQYF. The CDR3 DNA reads TGTGCCATCAGTGGTTCCTATGGAGAGACCCAGTACTTC.

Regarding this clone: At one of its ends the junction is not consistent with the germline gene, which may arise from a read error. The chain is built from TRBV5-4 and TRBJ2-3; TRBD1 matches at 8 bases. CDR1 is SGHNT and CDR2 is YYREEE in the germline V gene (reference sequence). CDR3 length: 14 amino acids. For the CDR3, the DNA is TGTGCCAGCACCTTGGGGGACAGGTCAGATACGCAGTATTTT. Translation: CASTLGDRSDTQYF. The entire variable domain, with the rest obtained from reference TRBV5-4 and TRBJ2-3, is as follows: ETGVTQSPTHLIKTRGQQVTLRCSSQSGHNTVSWYQQALGQGPQFIFQYYREEENGRGNFPPRFSGLQFPNYSSELNVNALELDDSALYLCASTLGDRSDTQYFGPGTRLTVL.

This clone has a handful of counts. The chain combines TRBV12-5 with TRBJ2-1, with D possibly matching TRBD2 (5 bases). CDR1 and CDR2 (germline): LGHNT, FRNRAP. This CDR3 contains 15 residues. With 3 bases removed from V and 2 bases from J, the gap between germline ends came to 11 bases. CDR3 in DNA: TGTGCTAGTGGTTTTTCGCCGGGGACCTACAATGAGCAGTTCTTC. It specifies CASGFSPGTYNEQFF.